The 12 T cell receptor beta chains below come from one sample, sequenced in a study of T cell responses to AZD1222 COVID-19 vaccine. Libraries were prepared by immunoSEQ multiplex PCR; TCRdb keeps only in-frame clonotypes and omits some of them. The sample consists of around 100,000 clones, 70% to 90% of them appearing once. The sequences come from peripheral blood, collected on day 0 of MenACWY control vaccination. The receptors here all came from an adult in good health.

The chain carries TRBV27 and TRBJ1-1, with a possible D match to TRBD1 (5 bases). The CDR3 extends over 16 amino acids. V dropped 8 bases and J dropped 0 bases, with 19 bases sitting between them. CDR1 and CDR2 from the germline V gene are MNHEY and SMNVEV (reference sequence). This chain's CDR3 is CASSPRGTGMNTEAFF. CDR3 DNA: TGTGCCAGCTCCCCCCGGGGGACGGGCATGAACACTGAAGCTTTCTTT.

This clone appeared a single time. The chain has TRBV9 and TRBJ2-5; D remains ambiguous. Germline V gene lookup returns CDR1 SGDLS and CDR2 YYNGEE. The CDR3 contains 14 residues. Trimming took 0 bases from V and 0 from J, leaving 6 bases between them. The DNA for the CDR3 is TGTGCCAGCAGCGTAGGGGTAGACCAAGAGACCCAGTACTTC. Encoded protein: CASSVGVDQETQYF.

The chain has TRBV7-2 and TRBJ1-1; 7 bases align to TRBD1. With 5 bases clipped from V and 5 bases from J, the junction kept 11 bases outside the gene matches. The germline gives CDR1 SGHTA, CDR2 FQGNSA. This CDR3 is built from 15 residues. DNA of the CDR3: TGTGCCAGCAGCCACGCCCCTCAGGGGGAGACTGAAGCTTTCTTT. Translated: CASSHAPQGETEAFF.

The chain couples TRBV10-3 to TRBJ2-3; 10 nucleotides match TRBD1. Losses at the gene ends were 4 bases for V and 4 bases for J; bases not matched to a gene: 5. This CDR3 is built from 15 residues. Germline CDR1 ENHRY, CDR2 SYGVKD. The CDR3 region has the DNA TGTGCCATCAGTGGCCGGGACAGGGGCCCAGATACGCAGTATTTT. Its protein product is CAISGRDRGPDTQYF.

This clone was recorded only once. This chain connects TRBV25-1 to TRBJ2-2, with D unclear. The CDR3 runs to 14 residues. V was pared by 1 base and J by 5 bases, with 8 bases between. Germline V gene lookup returns CDR1 MGHDK and CDR2 SYGVNS. The DNA of the CDR3 is TGTGCCAGCAGTGAATCGAGTTGGACCGGGGAGCTGTTTTTT. Translating it yields CASSESSWTGELFF.

The DNA for the CDR3 is TGTGCCAGTAGTATGGGCCCTCTCTATAGCAATCAGCCCCAGCATTTT. As protein: CASSMGPLYSNQPQHF. The chain uses TRBV19 and TRBJ1-5; D is undetermined. The CDR3 extends over 16 amino acids. Per germline, CDR1 LNHDA and CDR2 SQIVND (reference sequence). V shed 3 bases and J shed 0 bases, with 12 bases lying between them. Using reference TRBV19 and TRBJ1-5 for the parts outside the CDR3, the full variable domain is DGGITQSPKYLFRKEGQNVTLSCEQNLNHDAMYWYRQDPGQGLRLIYYSQIVNDFQKGDIAEGYSVSREKKESFPLTVTSAQKNPTAFYLCASSMGPLYSNQPQHFGDGTRLSIL.

Details on this clone: Germline is not matched at one junction end, which may reflect a read error. The J gene is TRBJ1-3, the V gene TRBV7-9, with D unresolved. Germline-derived CDR1 and CDR2 are SEHNR and FQNEAQ (reference sequence). The CDR3 runs to 14 residues. Written as DNA, the CDR3 is TGTGCCAGCAGCTTAGAAGTATCTGGGAACACCATATATTTT. Translation: CASSLEVSGNTIYF.

The V and J genes are TRBV28 and TRBJ2-5; 16 positions agree with TRBD2. CDR1 and CDR2 from the germline V gene are MDHEN and SYDVKM. V trimming: 7 bases; J trimming: 2 bases; junction bases outside the gene matches: 13. The CDR3 length is 19 residues. The CDR3 DNA follows: TGTGCCAGCAATATACCGGGACTAGCGGGAGGGCCGGATCAAGAGACCCAGTACTTC. Protein sequence: CASNIPGLAGGPDQETQYF.

The chain recombines TRBV28 with TRBJ2-3; D may correspond to TRBD1 or TRBD2 (5 bases each). Trimming pared 6 bases from V and 1 base from J, leaving 11 bases between. The CDR3 has 14 residues. The germline CDR1 and CDR2 sequences are MDHEN and SYDVKM. CDR3 in DNA: TGTGCCAGCAGCCTACGGGACGGCACAGATACGCAGTATTTT. Translated, it gives CASSLRDGTDTQYF.

The rearrangement uses TRBV6-6 and TRBJ2-7; D might be TRBD1 (6 bases). Germline CDR1 MNHNY, CDR2 SVGAGI (reference sequence). V gave up 2 bases and J gave up 2 bases, with 10 bases separating them. The CDR3 totals 14 residues. The CDR3 region is CASSYEAGAYEQYF. The CDR3 DNA reads TGTGCCAGCAGTTACGAGGCAGGGGCCTACGAGCAGTACTTC.

This chain connects TRBV10-3 to TRBJ2-5; 10 bases fit TRBD1. The CDR3 loop spans 15 amino acids. Per germline, CDR1 ENHRY and CDR2 SYGVKD. The V and J ends lost 4 bases and 2 bases, in that order; junction bases with no gene match: 4. CDR3 in amino acids: CAISAVDRGQETQYF. In DNA form, the CDR3 reads TGTGCCATCAGTGCAGTGGACAGGGGGCAAGAGACCCAGTACTTC.

This chain links TRBV28 with TRBJ1-1, with a tentative D call TRBD1 (5 bases). The CDR3 has 13 amino acids. The germline CDR1 and CDR2 sequences are MDHEN and SYDVKM. V was cut by 4 bases and J by 3 bases, with 9 bases left in between. In DNA, the CDR3 is TGTGCCAGCAGTTCTACGGGGGACACTGAAGCTTTCTTT. Translation gives CASSSTGDTEAFF.